Each of the 11 T cell receptor beta chains below was sequenced from the same sample in a study of T cell changes during pregnancy in multiple sclerosis. Clones were read by immunoSEQ multiplex PCR, and TCRdb kept only the in-frame ones, dropping some. There are 65,000 to 85,000 clones in the sample; around 90% occur only once, and roughly 1.5% lies in the top ten. The sample in question was peripheral blood, obtained after pregnancy. Receptor source: a female donor with multiple sclerosis, enrolled in a pregnancy study.

The rearrangement joins TRBV5-5 to TRBJ1-5; possibly TRBD1 for D (5 bases). Per the germline V gene, CDR1 is SGHKS and CDR2 is YYEKEE (reference sequence). This CDR3 is built from 19 residues. Between the trimmed V and J ends, which lost 0 bases and 4 bases, there was a span of 23 bases. CDR3 region: CASSLAPGLLRGENQPQHF. DNA for the CDR3: TGTGCCAGCAGCTTGGCCCCGGGACTCCTTCGCGGGGAAAATCAGCCCCAGCATTTT. Complete variable domain (other parts from reference TRBV5-5 and TRBJ1-5): DAGVTQSPTHLIKTRGQQVTLRCSPISGHKSVSWYQQVLGQGPQFIFQYYEKEERGRGNFPDRFSARQFPNYSSELNVNALLLGDSALYLCASSLAPGLLRGENQPQHFGDGTRLSIL.

The DNA of the CDR3 is TGTGCCAGCAGCTCGGGACAGGGGGCTGGAAACACCATATATTTT. This translates into CASSSGQGAGNTIYF. V and J are TRBV7-9 and TRBJ1-3; 11 bases map to TRBD1. J was trimmed by 2 bases and V by 4 bases; bases with no gene match: 1. CDR1 and CDR2 (germline): SEHNR, FQNEAQ (reference sequence). The CDR3 has 15 amino acids.

The CDR3 is CASSPLFNLVASYEQYF. The CDR3 nucleotides read TGTGCCAGTAGCCCACTGTTCAACTTGGTCGCCTCCTACGAGCAGTACTTC. The chain recombines TRBV19 with TRBJ2-7; D is unresolved. V lost 6 bases to trimming and J lost 0 bases, with 21 bases between them. Germline CDR1 LNHDA, CDR2 SQIVND (reference sequence). The CDR3 is 17 residues long.

The chain employs TRBV20-1 and TRBJ2-3, with D unclear. The CDR3 has 11 residues. The V gene lost 7 bases and the J gene lost 1 base, with 6 bases spanning the gap. Germline V CDR1 and CDR2: DFQATT, SNEGSKA (reference sequence). CDR3 protein: CSGWRTDTQYF. The CDR3 nucleotides read TGCAGTGGTTGGCGCACAGATACGCAGTATTTT.

V usage is TRBV19 and J usage is TRBJ2-7; 10 positions match TRBD2. This CDR3 has 16 amino acids. From germline, CDR1 is LNHDA and CDR2 SQIVND (reference sequence). The V gene end was trimmed by 5 bases and the J gene end by 0 bases; junction bases not matched to a gene: 7. This CDR3 is CASSPEAGGSSYEQYF. The CDR3 DNA follows: TGTGCCAGTAGTCCAGAAGCGGGGGGGAGCTCCTACGAGCAGTACTTC.

CDR3 protein: CASSQGTGGIDTQYF. CDR3 nucleotides: TGCGCCAGCAGCCAAGGGACAGGGGGCATAGATACGCAGTATTTT. The rearrangement links TRBV4-1 to TRBJ2-3; 11 bases line up with TRBD1. Germline trimming cut 1 base from V and 5 bases from J; bases unmatched to any gene: 2. Germline CDR1 and CDR2: MGHRA and YSYEKL. This CDR3 region has 15 residues.

This clone was picked up one time. The sample has other DNA sequences that encode this CDR3 too. The rearrangement uses TRBV5-1 and TRBJ1-1; 7 nucleotides align to TRBD1. The CDR3 is 13 amino acids. Germline assignment: CDR1 SGHRS and CDR2 YFSETQ. J lost 1 base, V lost 5 bases, and 2 bases had no gene match. The CDR3 nucleotides are TGCGCCAGCAGGGGGACAGCGAACACTGAAGCTTTCTTT. This sequence encodes CASRGTANTEAFF.

The chain links TRBV7-9 to TRBJ2-4, with 11 bases aligning to TRBD2. Trimming cost V 4 bases and J 1 base; bases outside gene matches: 3. The CDR3 length is 16 residues. Germline V gene lookup returns CDR1 SEHNR and CDR2 FQNEAQ (reference sequence). CDR3 sequence (DNA): TGTGCCAGCAGCTCACTAGCGGGAGCGGCCAAAAACATTCAGTACTTC. This codes for CASSSLAGAAKNIQYF.

The V and J genes are TRBV7-2 and TRBJ2-7; 10 bases match TRBD1. CDR3 length: 14 amino acids. The V gene end was trimmed by 5 bases and the J gene end by 3 bases; junction bases not matched to a gene: 4. CDR1 is SGHTA and CDR2 is FQGNSA in the germline V gene. In nucleotides, the CDR3 is TGTGCCAGCAGCACCGGGACAGGGGACTACGAGCAGTACTTC. This translates into CASSTGTGDYEQYF.

This chain connects TRBV6-5 to TRBJ1-2; no firm D call. Germline loops: CDR1 MNHEY, CDR2 SVGAGI. Trimming removed 6 bases at V and 1 base at J, with 15 bases between. CDR3 length: 15 amino acids. The CDR3 DNA sequence: TGTGCCAGCAGCAAGTATTCCGGGAGTAACTATGGCTACACCTTC. Translating it yields CASSKYSGSNYGYTF.

The rearrangement uses TRBV18 and TRBJ2-2, with TRBD1 identical over 8 bases. Germline CDR1 KGHSH, CDR2 LQKENI. This CDR3 has 16 amino acids. V lost 1 base to trimming and J lost 4 bases; unmatched junction nucleotides: 5. CDR3 amino acids: CASSPRQGAPTGELFF. The CDR3 bases are TGTGCCAGCTCACCACGTCAGGGGGCGCCCACCGGGGAGCTGTTTTTT.